This T cell receptor beta chain is drawn from a study of blood T cell repertoires in COVID-19. This clone was seen repeatedly, ten times or more. Sequenced by immunoSEQ multiplex PCR; TCRdb stores in-frame clones only, minus some. This sample yields about 210,000 clones, of which about 83% are seen a single time; 7.6% belongs to the top ten. From germline, CDR1 is SGHRS and CDR2 YFSETQ. The CDR3 sequence is 16 residues long. Unmatched junction bases numbered 5, after V lost 0 bases and J lost 8 bases. The J gene is TRBJ2-1, the V gene TRBV5-1, with 13 nucleotides matching TRBD2. The clonotype comes from a woman aged 45-65 years with active or convalescent COVID-19. Input material: peripheral blood. The CDR3, as DNA: TGCGCCAGCAGCTTGGGACTAGCGGGAGGTTTTGATGAGCAGTTCTTC. This sequence encodes CASSLGLAGGFDEQFF.